These 25 T cell receptor beta chains were all obtained from the same sample, sequenced in a study of blood T cell repertoires in COVID-19. The data were produced by immunoSEQ multiplex PCR, yet TCRdb's version contains in-frame clones alone and is incomplete. The profile covers hundreds of thousands of clones, with around 90% appearing a single time and approximately 8.5% taken by the ten largest. The sequencing sample was made of peripheral blood. Receptors were obtained from a man between 18 and 29 years old with active or convalescent COVID-19.

The chain has TRBV6-5 and TRBJ2-5; maybe TRBD2 (6 bases). The V gene's germline CDR1 is MNHEY and CDR2 SVGAGI. The CDR3 covers 13 residues. V was clipped by 3 bases and J by 9 bases, with 14 bases between them. The CDR3 loop reads CASSYGLGGAQYF. DNA of the CDR3: TGTGCCAGCAGTTATGGCCTGGGCGGGGCCCAGTACTTC.

The chain recombines TRBV16 with TRBJ1-1; maybe TRBD1 (5 bases). The length of the CDR3 is 15 residues. Germline V gene lookup returns CDR1 KGHSY and CDR2 FQNENV. V was pared by 2 bases and J by 4 bases, with 14 bases between. The DNA of the CDR3 is TGTGCCAGCAGCCAACCACGGGGAGGGGTCACTGAAGCTTTCTTT. This gives the protein CASSQPRGGVTEAFF.

The chain combines TRBV4-2 with TRBJ2-3; 13 bases are shared with TRBD2. Per the germline V gene, CDR1 is LGHNA and CDR2 is YNFKEQ. The CDR3 is 16 residues long. The V and J ends lost 2 bases and 4 bases, in that order; junction bases with no gene match: 3. CDR3 residues: CASSQILAGGPDTQYF. The DNA of the CDR3 is TGTGCCAGCAGCCAAATACTAGCGGGGGGGCCAGATACGCAGTATTTT.

The genes are TRBV9 and TRBJ2-5; TRBD1 agrees at 9 bases. There are 15 residues in the CDR3. The V gene's germline CDR1 is SGDLS and CDR2 YYNGEE. The V gene end was trimmed by 0 bases and the J gene end by 7 bases; junction bases not matched to a gene: 7. CDR3 sequence: CASSVETGGSGTQYF. The CDR3 DNA is TGTGCCAGCAGCGTAGAGACAGGGGGAAGCGGGACCCAGTACTTC. Using reference TRBV9 and TRBJ2-5 for the parts outside the CDR3, the full variable domain is DSGVTQTPKHLITATGQRVTLRCSPRSGDLSVYWYQQSLDQGLQFLIQYYNGEERAKGNILERFSAQQFPDLHSELNLSSLELGDSALYFCASSVETGGSGTQYFGPGTRLLVL.

This chain joins TRBV7-8 and TRBJ2-7; 11 positions match TRBD2. V shed 5 bases, J shed 4 bases, and the junction held 7 bases outside the gene matches. CDR1 is SGHVS, CDR2 FQNEAQ, per germline. The CDR3 is 15 amino acids. The CDR3 spells CASSSKTSGVYEQYF. CDR3 nucleotides: TGTGCCAGCAGCAGCAAGACTAGCGGGGTTTACGAGCAGTACTTC.

This chain uses TRBV6-5 with TRBJ2-2; 7 bases map to TRBD1. Per the germline V gene, CDR1 is MNHEY and CDR2 is SVGAGI. The CDR3 is made up of 12 amino acids. The CDR3 DNA sequence: TGTACGACAGGGTCGGCCACCGGGGAGCTGTTTTTT. Amino acid sequence: CTTGSATGELFF.

The chain uses TRBV3-1 (or the pseudogene TRBV3-2) and TRBJ1-4, with a possible D match to TRBD1 (6 bases). Between the trimmed V and J ends, which lost 1 base and 4 bases, there was a span of 31 bases. The CDR3 is 22 amino acids. Germline values: CDR1 LGHDT, CDR2 YNNKEL (reference sequence). CDR3 DNA: TGTGCCAGCAGCCAAGCCCTTCCGCTTCAAAACAACAGGGTAAGGTTTAATGAAAAACTGTTTTTT. Translation: CASSQALPLQNNRVRFNEKLFF.

V and J are TRBV10-1 and TRBJ1-3, with 8 bases that match TRBD1. V trimming: 3 bases; J trimming: 0 bases; junction bases outside the gene matches: 7. Germline V CDR1 and CDR2: WNHNN, SYGVQD (reference sequence). The CDR3 consists of 17 residues. The CDR3 loop reads CASSDPGQGGSGNTIYF. The CDR3 nucleotides are TGCGCCAGCAGTGACCCTGGACAGGGTGGCTCTGGAAACACCATATATTTT.

This clone was picked up a small number of times. This rearrangement joins TRBV5-1 to TRBJ1-1; D unclear. Trimming left V 2 bases short and J 6 bases short, with 14 bases between. Germline V gene data show CDR1 as SGHRS and CDR2 as YFSETQ. This CDR3 has 14 amino acids. The CDR3 is CASSFLDTSPEAFF. The CDR3 DNA is TGCGCCAGCAGCTTCCTCGACACTTCCCCTGAAGCTTTCTTT.

The chain uses TRBV6-5 and TRBJ1-1; the D gene is possibly TRBD1 (5 bases). V was clipped by 7 bases and J by 2 bases, with 11 bases between them. This CDR3 region has 13 residues. Germline V CDR1 and CDR2: MNHEY, SVGAGI. CDR3 loop: CASTRDSNTEAFF. The CDR3, as DNA: TGTGCCAGCACCCGCGACAGTAACACTGAAGCTTTCTTT.

The rearrangement joins TRBV2 to TRBJ2-7; D is perhaps TRBD2 (5 bases). The CDR3 is 17 amino acids. Trimming shortened V by 7 bases and J by 2 bases, and 24 bases separated the two germline ends. Germline lookup yields CDR1 SNHLY and CDR2 FYNNEI. The CDR3 loop is CASTRTPWESRAYEQYF. The CDR3 nucleotides read TGTGCCAGCACTCGAACCCCATGGGAGTCCCGAGCCTACGAGCAGTACTTC.

The V gene is TRBV19, the J gene TRBJ2-1; TRBD1 aligns across 7 bases. With V trimmed by 5 bases and J by 8 bases, 12 bases remained unmatched. The CDR3 extends over 15 amino acids. Germline V gene lookup returns CDR1 LNHDA and CDR2 SQIVND (reference sequence). The CDR3 bases are TGTGCCAGTAGTTCAGACAGGGCACTAGGGGATGAGCAGTTCTTC. Residues: CASSSDRALGDEQFF.

The V call is TRBV18, the J call TRBJ2-7; 8 bases match TRBD2. CDR1 is KGHSH and CDR2 is LQKENI in the germline V gene. This CDR3 has 12 residues. Trimming at V came to 6 bases and at J to 3 bases, leaving 1 base not matched to a gene. The CDR3 DNA reads as TGTGCCAGCTCGGGGACTAGCTACGAGCAGTACTTC. This sequence encodes CASSGTSYEQYF.

The V gene is TRBV6-1, the J gene TRBJ1-4; D might be TRBD1 (5 bases). This CDR3 has 16 amino acids. The ends were cut back, 0 bases at V and 8 bases at J, with 16 bases in the middle. Germline CDR1 is MNHNS and CDR2 is SASEGT. The DNA for the CDR3 is TGTGCCAGCAGTGAAGCGGACATGGGGGGGATCGAAAAACTGTTTTTT. Amino acid sequence: CASSEADMGGIEKLFF.

The chain uses TRBV12-3 or TRBV12-4 and TRBJ1-2; the match to TRBD1 covers 7 bases. CDR3 length equals 13 residues. The trim removed 1 base at V and 6 bases at J, leaving 2 bases unmatched. This CDR3 reads CASSLGRGDGYTF. The CDR3 region has the DNA TGTGCCAGCAGTTTAGGCAGGGGGGATGGCTACACCTTC.

The V call is TRBV5-1, the J call TRBJ1-6; 7 positions agree with TRBD1. This CDR3 spans 15 amino acids. The germline V gene has CDR1 SGHRS and CDR2 YFSETQ. J gave up 13 bases and V 8 bases, and 18 bases lay outside the gene matches. The CDR3 region is CASQTGDRQFEPLHF. The CDR3 nucleotides read TGCGCCAGTCAAACAGGGGACCGCCAATTTGAGCCCCTCCACTTT. The full variable domain, completed using reference TRBV5-1 and TRBJ1-6, is KAGVTQTPRYLIKTRGQQVTLSCSPISGHRSVSWYQQTPGQGLQFLFEYFSETQRNKGNFPGRFSGRQFSNSRSEMNVSTLELGDSALYLCASQTGDRQFEPLHFGNGTRLTVT.

This chain joins TRBV2 and TRBJ2-7; 14 positions agree with TRBD2. Trimming removed 6 bases from V and 0 bases from J; junction bases left unmatched: 7. CDR1 is SNHLY and CDR2 is FYNNEI in the germline V gene. This CDR3 region has 17 residues. DNA of the CDR3: TGTGCCAGCAGGGGATACGGACTAGCGGGGGGCTCCTACGAGCAGTACTTC. It yields the protein CASRGYGLAGGSYEQYF.

The chain has TRBV2 and TRBJ1-1; D unclear. The CDR3 contains 13 residues. Germline-derived CDR1 and CDR2 are SNHLY and FYNNEI. The germline V and J ends were trimmed by 9 bases and 0 bases, with 11 bases remaining between them. For the CDR3, the DNA is TGTGCCAGTGATAGCAGCCTGAACACTGAAGCTTTCTTT. Its translation is CASDSSLNTEAFF.

This chain uses TRBV18 with TRBJ2-3, with D possibly TRBD1 on 5 matching bases. The CDR3 runs to 14 residues. Trimming pared 0 bases from V and 6 bases from J, leaving 10 bases between. Germline CDR1 reads KGHSH; CDR2 reads LQKENI. The CDR3 loop reads CASSPPGQADTQYF. CDR3 sequence (DNA): TGTGCCAGCTCACCACCGGGGCAGGCGGATACGCAGTATTTT.

In this sample, this clone turned up many times. The chain carries TRBV4-1 and TRBJ2-2; 9 nucleotides line up with TRBD1. Per the germline V gene, CDR1 is MGHRA and CDR2 is YSYEKL. The CDR3 contains 17 residues. V lost 1 base and J lost 5; bases outside the gene matches: 8. The chain's CDR3 is CASSQGGQGRLTGELFF. In nucleotides, the CDR3 is TGCGCCAGCAGCCAAGGGGGACAGGGTCGGTTAACCGGGGAGCTGTTTTTT.

This chain links TRBV9 with TRBJ2-1, with 12 bases aligning to TRBD2. Germline trimming cut 3 bases from V and 0 bases from J; bases unmatched to any gene: 1. The germline CDR1 and CDR2 sequences are SGDLS and YYNGEE. The CDR3 sequence is 16 residues long. CDR3 region: CASSASGGGSYNEQFF. DNA for the CDR3: TGTGCCAGCAGCGCTAGCGGGGGGGGCTCCTACAATGAGCAGTTCTTC. Drawing the rest from reference TRBV9 and TRBJ2-1, the complete variable domain is DSGVTQTPKHLITATGQRVTLRCSPRSGDLSVYWYQQSLDQGLQFLIQYYNGEERAKGNILERFSAQQFPDLHSELNLSSLELGDSALYFCASSASGGGSYNEQFFGPGTRLTVL.

This clone came up many times. The rearrangement uses TRBV9 and TRBJ1-2, with TRBD1 matching over 8 bases. The CDR3 contains 15 residues. V was pared by 8 bases and J by 3 bases, with 12 bases of the junction left unmatched. Germline CDR1 and CDR2: SGDLS and YYNGEE. The CDR3 DNA sequence: TGTGCCAGTGAGGGGCAGGGGGCTACGGACTATGGCTACACCTTC. This codes for CASEGQGATDYGYTF.

The chain recombines TRBV7-2 with TRBJ2-1, with D possibly TRBD2 on 7 matching bases. The germline V gene has CDR1 SGHTA and CDR2 FQGNSA. V was trimmed by 4 bases and J by 4 bases, leaving 20 bases between them. This CDR3 comprises 17 residues. CDR3: CASSSPEGGGRYNEQFF. CDR3 nucleotide sequence: TGTGCCAGCAGCTCACCCGAGGGAGGGGGGAGATACAATGAGCAGTTCTTC. The full variable domain, with the rest looked up from reference TRBV7-2 and TRBJ2-1, is GAGVSQSPSNKVTEKGKDVELRCDPISGHTALYWYRQSLGQGLEFLIYFQGNSAPDKSGLPSDRFSAERTGGSVSTLTIQRTQQEDSAVYLCASSSPEGGGRYNEQFFGPGTRLTVL.

The rearrangement links TRBV7-9 to TRBJ2-2; D is uncertain. The CDR3 sequence is 12 residues long. CDR1 and CDR2 from the germline V gene are SEHNR and FQNEAQ (reference sequence). The ends were cut back, 0 bases at V and 8 bases at J, with 4 bases in the middle. The CDR3 coding sequence is TGTGCCAGCAGCTTAGCGCGAGGGGAGCTGTTTTTT. As protein: CASSLARGELFF.

The V and J genes are TRBV18 and TRBJ1-1; weak D call: TRBD1 (5 bases). Trimming took off 3 bases at V and 4 bases at J, with 12 bases between the two ends. CDR1 and CDR2 (germline): KGHSH, LQKENI. There are 14 residues in the CDR3. The CDR3 DNA reads as TGTGCCAGCTCACCCCGGGTGGGGGGCACTGAAGCTTTCTTT. This codes for CASSPRVGGTEAFF.